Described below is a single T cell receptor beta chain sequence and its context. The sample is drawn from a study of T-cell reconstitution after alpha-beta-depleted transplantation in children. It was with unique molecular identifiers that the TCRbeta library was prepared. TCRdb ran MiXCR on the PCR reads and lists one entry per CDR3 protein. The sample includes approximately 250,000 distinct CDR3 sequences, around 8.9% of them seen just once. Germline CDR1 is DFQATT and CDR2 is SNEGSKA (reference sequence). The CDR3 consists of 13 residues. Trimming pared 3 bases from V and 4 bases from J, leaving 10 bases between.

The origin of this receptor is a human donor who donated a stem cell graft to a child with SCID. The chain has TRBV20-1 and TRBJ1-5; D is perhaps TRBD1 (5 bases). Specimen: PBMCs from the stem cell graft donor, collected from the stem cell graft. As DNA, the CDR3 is TGCAGTGCTAGCCCCCAGGGTAATCAGCCCCAGCATTTT. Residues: CSASPQGNQPQHF.